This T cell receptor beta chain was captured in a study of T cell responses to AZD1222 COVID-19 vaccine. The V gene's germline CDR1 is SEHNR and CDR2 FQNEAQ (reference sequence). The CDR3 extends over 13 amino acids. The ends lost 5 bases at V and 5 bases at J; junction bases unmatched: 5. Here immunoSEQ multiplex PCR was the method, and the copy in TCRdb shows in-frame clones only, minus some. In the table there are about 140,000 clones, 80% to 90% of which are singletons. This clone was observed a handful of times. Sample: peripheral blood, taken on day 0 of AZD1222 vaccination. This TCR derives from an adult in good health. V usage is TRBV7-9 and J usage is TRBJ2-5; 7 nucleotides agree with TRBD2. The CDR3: CASSPTSRETQYF. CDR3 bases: TGTGCCAGCAGCCCGACTAGCAGGGAGACCCAGTACTTC.